Presented here are 31 T cell receptor beta chains from one specimen sequenced in a study of shared clonotypes between healthy human individuals. Sequenced by immunoSEQ multiplex PCR; TCRdb stores in-frame clones only, minus some. The table records about 2.4 million clones, more than 85% of them present only once. The sequencing input was naive CD4+ T cells from PBMCs. As for subset: CD45RA+ positively selected. These receptors came from a man younger than 30 in good health. Some clones in this sample may be carry-over from other donors' samples.

The V gene is TRBV9, the J gene TRBJ2-6; TRBD2 matches 13 bases. V lost 4 bases, J lost 2 bases, and 6 bases stayed unmatched. The CDR3 consists of 18 residues. CDR1 SGDLS and CDR2 YYNGEE come from the germline V gene. CDR3 residues: CASSTRTSGSTGANVLTF. The DNA for the CDR3 is TGTGCCAGCAGCACGCGGACTAGCGGGAGTACTGGGGCCAACGTCCTGACTTTC.

The chain is built from TRBV11-1 and TRBJ2-2, with 10 bases aligning to TRBD2. J was trimmed by 6 bases and V by 4 bases; bases with no gene match: 5. The CDR3 loop spans 15 amino acids. Germline V gene sequence: CDR1 SGHAT, CDR2 FQDESV (reference sequence). This CDR3 is CASSSSGRGAGELFF. DNA of the CDR3: TGTGCCAGCAGCTCTAGCGGGAGAGGGGCCGGGGAGCTGTTTTTT.

This rearrangement joins TRBV28 to TRBJ2-5, with D possibly TRBD2 on 5 matching bases. The end of the DNA is better explained by TRBJ2-7, so the J call may be wrong. Germline loops: CDR1 MDHEN, CDR2 SYDVKM. There are 14 residues in the CDR3. This chain's CDR3 is CASSVTPGTYEQYF. The CDR3 DNA sequence: TGTGCCAGCAGTGTCACCCCCGGGACCTACGAGCAGTACTTC.

This chain joins TRBV6-1 and TRBJ2-7; 8 bases are shared with TRBD1. The germline CDR1 and CDR2 sequences are MNHNS and SASEGT. The CDR3 is 17 amino acids. The V and J ends lost 2 bases and 3 bases, in that order; junction bases with no gene match: 12. The CDR3 sequence: CASSERASGTGVYEQYF. The DNA of the CDR3 is TGTGCCAGCAGTGAAAGGGCGTCCGGGACAGGAGTCTACGAGCAGTACTTC.

The chain carries TRBV4-1 and TRBJ2-3, with 8 nucleotides matching TRBD2. The V gene's germline CDR1 is MGHRA and CDR2 YSYEKL. V lost 3 bases, J lost 2 bases, and 7 bases stayed unmatched. CDR3 length equals 16 residues. CDR3 coding DNA: TGCGCCAGCAGCCAGGTACTAGCGGCCCTCACAGATACGCAGTATTTT. Its protein is CASSQVLAALTDTQYF.

The V call is TRBV5-1, the J call TRBJ1-1, with a possible D match to TRBD1 (6 bases). CDR3 length: 16 amino acids. The V gene's germline CDR1 is SGHRS and CDR2 YFSETQ. Trimming removed 1 base at V and 1 base at J, with 14 bases between. The CDR3: CASSLSGDTRNTEAFF. The CDR3 DNA follows: TGCGCCAGCAGCTTGTCTGGGGACACTAGGAACACTGAAGCTTTCTTT.

The V call is TRBV5-1, the J call TRBJ2-1; no definite D call. With 4 bases removed from V and 0 bases from J, the gap between germline ends came to 14 bases. This CDR3 contains 16 residues. CDR1 and CDR2 (germline): SGHRS, YFSETQ. This CDR3 is CASSPGFANSYNEQFF. The CDR3 nucleotides read TGCGCCAGCAGCCCCGGCTTCGCCAACTCCTACAATGAGCAGTTCTTC.

The V call is TRBV7-9, the J call TRBJ2-7, with 9 bases lining up with TRBD2. The CDR3 loop spans 16 amino acids. In germline, CDR1 is SEHNR, CDR2 FQNEAQ (reference sequence). V dropped 0 bases and J dropped 6; count of bases not matched to a gene: 9. Written as DNA, the CDR3 is TGTGCCAGCAGCTTAGCGATGGCGGGAGGGCCCTCCGAGCAGTACTTC. Translating it yields CASSLAMAGGPSEQYF. The full variable domain, completed using reference TRBV7-9 and TRBJ2-7, is DTGVSQNPRHKITKRGQNVTFRCDPISEHNRLYWYRQTLGQGPEFLTYFQNEAQLEKSRLLSDRFSAERPKGSFSTLEIQRTEQGDSAMYLCASSLAMAGGPSEQYFGPGTRLTVT.

The chain links TRBV21-1 to TRBJ1-2; TRBD1, the D gene given by the table, was not confirmed from the DNA. TRBV21-1 counts as a pseudogene. The CDR3 runs to 16 residues. The CDR3 DNA follows: TGTGCCAGCAGCAAATGGAGGTGGGGGCGCGACTATGGCTACACCTTC. Protein product: CASSKWRWGRDYGYTF.

As for this clone: The same CDR3 also results from other DNA sequences found in this sample. The chain has TRBV19 and TRBJ2-2; TRBD2 matches 8 bases. Germline V lookup: CDR1 LNHDA, CDR2 SQIVND (reference sequence). The ends lost 3 bases at V and 4 bases at J; junction bases unmatched: 1. This CDR3 has 14 residues. CDR3 amino acids: CASSIGGVTGELFF. CDR3 nucleotides: TGTGCCAGTAGTATCGGGGGGGTCACCGGGGAGCTGTTTTTT.

The chain couples TRBV5-1 to TRBJ2-4; maybe TRBD1 (5 bases). The CDR3 contains 14 residues. Germline V gene lookup returns CDR1 SGHRS and CDR2 YFSETQ. Trimming stripped 1 base from V and 3 bases from J, with 8 bases between. DNA for the CDR3: TGCGCCAGCAGCTTGTCTCAGGGCAAAAACATTCAGTACTTC. This sequence encodes CASSLSQGKNIQYF. Full variable domain (remainder filled in from reference TRBV5-1 and TRBJ2-4): KAGVTQTPRYLIKTRGQQVTLSCSPISGHRSVSWYQQTPGQGLQFLFEYFSETQRNKGNFPGRFSGRQFSNSRSEMNVSTLELGDSALYLCASSLSQGKNIQYFGAGTRLSVL.

The V call is TRBV15, the J call TRBJ2-3; D remains unclear. The CDR3 covers 15 residues. The V gene lost 8 bases and the J gene lost 0 bases, with 15 bases spanning the gap. Germline CDR1 LNHNV, CDR2 YYDKDF (reference sequence). The CDR3 DNA follows: TGTGCCACCGGTTCTGGCCAGCCTAGCACAGATACGCAGTATTTT. It encodes CATGSGQPSTDTQYF.

The V call is TRBV5-4, the J call TRBJ2-5; possible D gene TRBD1, 6 bases. Near its end, the DNA agrees better with TRBJ2-7, so the J call may be wrong. Germline values: CDR1 SGHNT, CDR2 YYREEE (reference sequence). The CDR3 runs to 13 residues. The CDR3 here is CASSSGTTYEQYF. The CDR3 DNA follows: TGTGCCAGCAGCTCCGGGACAACTTACGAGCAGTACTTC.

The V gene is TRBV28, the J gene TRBJ1-1; perhaps TRBD1 as D (6 bases). Deletions cut 6 bases from V and 8 bases from J, with 13 bases between. CDR1 and CDR2 (germline): MDHEN, SYDVKM. There are 12 residues in the CDR3. The CDR3 sequence is CASSLGHREAFF. CDR3 nucleotide sequence: TGTGCCAGCAGCCTGGGACATCGGGAAGCTTTCTTT.

This clone was seen just once. J is TRBJ2-7 and V is TRBV5-1; 9 bases match TRBD1. There are 14 residues in the CDR3. V gave up 1 base and J gave up 5 bases; unmatched junction bases: 4. Per the germline V gene, CDR1 is SGHRS and CDR2 is YFSETQ. The chain's CDR3 is CASSLPDRGNEQYF. The CDR3 coding sequence is TGCGCCAGCAGCTTGCCGGACAGGGGTAACGAGCAGTACTTC. The complete variable domain, with remaining parts taken from reference TRBV5-1 and TRBJ2-7, reads KAGVTQTPRYLIKTRGQQVTLSCSPISGHRSVSWYQQTPGQGLQFLFEYFSETQRNKGNFPGRFSGRQFSNSRSEMNVSTLELGDSALYLCASSLPDRGNEQYFGPGTRLTVT.

Regarding this clone: Other nucleotide sequences from this sample produce the same CDR3. This rearrangement joins TRBV18 to TRBJ1-5, with TRBD1 identical over 11 bases. Germline V gene sequence: CDR1 KGHSH, CDR2 LQKENI. V trimming: 3 bases; J trimming: 10 bases; junction bases outside the gene matches: 5. This CDR3 spans 14 amino acids. CDR3 coding DNA: TGTGCCAGCTCACCCGGGACAGGGGGGGGTCCCCAGCATTTT. Amino acids: CASSPGTGGGPQHF.

V usage is TRBV5-4 and J usage is TRBJ2-3; D is possibly TRBD1 or TRBD2 (5 bases each). Germline CDR1 is SGHNT and CDR2 is YYREEE (reference sequence). V was cut by 6 bases and J by 4 bases, with 18 bases left in between. The CDR3 has 15 amino acids. The CDR3 is CASIGDLQEADTQYF. The DNA of the CDR3 is TGTGCCAGCATAGGAGACTTACAGGAGGCAGATACGCAGTATTTT.

V gene TRBV28 combines with J gene TRBJ1-1; D call uncertain. Per the germline V gene, CDR1 is MDHEN and CDR2 is SYDVKM. Between the trimmed V and J ends, which lost 3 bases and 6 bases, there was a span of 14 bases. The CDR3 is made up of 14 amino acids. The CDR3 DNA sequence: TGTGCCAGCAGTTTGCCCTCAGATGAGGCTGAAGCTTTCTTT. Protein product: CASSLPSDEAEAFF.

This chain links TRBV7-9 with TRBJ2-5; TRBD2 matches at 12 bases. Per germline, CDR1 SEHNR and CDR2 FQNEAQ (reference sequence). The CDR3 is made up of 19 amino acids. Trimming at V came to 5 bases and at J to 2 bases, leaving 15 bases not matched to a gene. CDR3: CASSDLSWGLAGGQETQYF. In nucleotides, the CDR3 is TGTGCCAGCAGCGACCTCTCCTGGGGGCTAGCGGGAGGGCAAGAGACCCAGTACTTC.

A remark on this clone: Other DNA sequences within the sample encode an identical CDR3. This chain connects TRBV9 to TRBJ2-2; D ambiguous. Germline V gene sequence: CDR1 SGDLS, CDR2 YYNGEE. V gave up 0 bases and J gave up 3 bases, with 6 bases separating them. The CDR3 sequence is 14 residues long. The CDR3 protein is CASSVAGDTGELFF. For the CDR3, the DNA is TGTGCCAGCAGCGTAGCAGGAGACACCGGGGAGCTGTTTTTT.

The J gene is TRBJ2-5, the V gene TRBV7-9; TRBD1 aligns across 8 bases. The CDR3 consists of 18 residues. Per germline, CDR1 SEHNR and CDR2 FQNEAQ (reference sequence). Trimming took 4 bases from V and 5 from J; bases not matched to a gene: 18. The CDR3 loop reads CASSSSMPGTGGRETQYF. In nucleotides, the CDR3 is TGTGCCAGCAGCTCCTCTATGCCCGGGACAGGAGGAAGGGAGACCCAGTACTTC. Combining the CDR3 with reference TRBV7-9 and TRBJ2-5 gives the whole variable domain DTGVSQNPRHKITKRGQNVTFRCDPISEHNRLYWYRQTLGQGPEFLTYFQNEAQLEKSRLLSDRFSAERPKGSFSTLEIQRTEQGDSAMYLCASSSSMPGTGGRETQYFGPGTRLLVL.

The genes are TRBV7-9 and TRBJ1-4; D possibly corresponds to TRBD1 (6 bases). V gave up 5 bases and J gave up 0 bases, with 13 bases separating them. CDR3 length: 16 amino acids. Germline V lookup: CDR1 SEHNR, CDR2 FQNEAQ (reference sequence). The CDR3, as DNA: TGTGCCAGCAGCCCGGGACAACGGGCAACTAATGAAAAACTGTTTTTT. This translates into CASSPGQRATNEKLFF.

The CDR3 region is CASGPGTSFSGTQYF. For the CDR3, the DNA is TGTGCCAGCGGCCCCGGGACTAGCTTCTCGGGGACCCAGTACTTC. This chain joins TRBV6-5 and TRBJ2-5; 9 bases agree with TRBD2. Germline V lookup: CDR1 MNHEY, CDR2 SVGAGI. The CDR3 has 15 amino acids. Unmatched junction bases numbered 14, after V lost 8 bases and J lost 7 bases.

The CDR3 loop reads CSGGETGELFF. DNA of the CDR3: TGCAGCGGAGGGGAGACCGGGGAGCTGTTTTTT. The genes are TRBV29-1 and TRBJ2-2, with D perhaps TRBD1 or TRBD2 (5 bases each). Per the germline V gene, CDR1 is SQVTM and CDR2 is ANQGSEA. The length of the CDR3 is 11 residues. The germline V and J ends were trimmed by 7 bases and 5 bases, with 8 bases remaining between them.

CDR3 protein: CASNQLTIYF. In DNA form, the CDR3 reads TGTGCCAGCAATCAACTAACCATATATTTT. The chain joins TRBV7-3 to TRBJ1-3; D not certain. The CDR3 length is 10 residues. Trimming shortened V by 7 bases and J by 10 bases, and 8 bases separated the two germline ends. The germline V gene encodes CDR1 SGHTA and CDR2 FQGTGA.

This chain connects TRBV5-4 to TRBJ2-7; the D is unclear. Germline CDR1 is SGHNT and CDR2 is YYREEE (reference sequence). V lost 5 bases and J 2 bases, leaving 11 bases between the germline ends. The CDR3 runs to 13 residues. DNA of the CDR3: TGTGCCAGCAGGTCGACCGAGACCTACGAGCAGTACTTC. This sequence encodes CASRSTETYEQYF.

The chain combines TRBV28 with TRBJ2-1, with TRBD2 matching over 10 bases. Trimming cost V 6 bases and J 2 bases; bases outside gene matches: 7. CDR3 length equals 16 residues. CDR1 and CDR2 from the germline V gene are MDHEN and SYDVKM. The CDR3 reads CASSVTSGGAYNEQFF. As DNA, the CDR3 is TGTGCCAGCAGCGTAACGAGCGGGGGGGCCTACAATGAGCAGTTCTTC.

The chain combines TRBV20-1 with TRBJ2-1; no firm D call. Germline V CDR1 and CDR2: DFQATT, SNEGSKA (reference sequence). The V end was cut by 4 bases, the J end by 4 bases, with 5 bases between. The CDR3 has 11 amino acids. The CDR3 nucleotides read TGCAGTGCTAAGCCGTACAATGAGCAGTTCTTC. It encodes CSAKPYNEQFF.

The chain employs TRBV5-1 and TRBJ2-7; 9 nucleotides line up with TRBD2. The V segment lost 4 bases and the J segment 7 bases; nucleotides outside the gene matches: 12. Germline CDR1 reads SGHRS; CDR2 reads YFSETQ. The CDR3 is made up of 15 amino acids. As DNA, the CDR3 is TGCGCCAGCAGCCTCACCTTAGCGGGAGTGGATGAGCAGTACTTC. Translated: CASSLTLAGVDEQYF.

The V call is TRBV27, the J call TRBJ1-1; 12 positions agree with TRBD1. In germline, CDR1 is MNHEY, CDR2 SMNVEV (reference sequence). V shed 10 bases and J 10 bases; nucleotides not matched to a gene: 16. The CDR3 is made up of 15 amino acids. This CDR3 reads CAIRPSLGQGARAFF. CDR3 nucleotide sequence: TGTGCCATCCGACCGAGCCTGGGACAGGGGGCAAGAGCTTTCTTT.

V is TRBV5-1 and J is TRBJ2-5, with D perhaps TRBD1 (6 bases). Germline V lookup: CDR1 SGHRS, CDR2 YFSETQ. Deletions cut 2 bases from V and 4 bases from J, with 15 bases between. The CDR3 spans 15 residues. CDR3 bases: TGCGCCAGCAGCTTAGGGAACAGGGTTGCAGAGACCCAGTACTTC. Its protein product is CASSLGNRVAETQYF.